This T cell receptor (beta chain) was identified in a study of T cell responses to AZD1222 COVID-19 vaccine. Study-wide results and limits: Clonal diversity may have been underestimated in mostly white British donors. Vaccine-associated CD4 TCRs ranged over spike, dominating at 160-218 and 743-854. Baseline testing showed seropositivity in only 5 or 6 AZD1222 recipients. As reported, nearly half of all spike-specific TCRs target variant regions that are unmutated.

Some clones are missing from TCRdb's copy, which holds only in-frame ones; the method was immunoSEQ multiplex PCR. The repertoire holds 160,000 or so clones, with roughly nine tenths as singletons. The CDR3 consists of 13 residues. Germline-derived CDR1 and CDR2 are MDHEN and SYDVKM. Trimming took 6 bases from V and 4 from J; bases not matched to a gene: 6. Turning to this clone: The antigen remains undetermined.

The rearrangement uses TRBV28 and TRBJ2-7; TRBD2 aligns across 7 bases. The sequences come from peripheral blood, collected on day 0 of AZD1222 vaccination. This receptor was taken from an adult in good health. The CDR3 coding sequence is TGTGCCAGCAGAACCGGGACTACATACGAGCAGTACTTC. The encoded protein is CASRTGTTYEQYF. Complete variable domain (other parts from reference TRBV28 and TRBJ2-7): DVKVTQSSRYLVKRTGEKVFLECVQDMDHENMFWYRQDPGLGLRLIYFSYDVKMKEKGDIPEGYSVSREKKERFSLILESASTNQTSMYLCASRTGTTYEQYFGPGTRLTVT.